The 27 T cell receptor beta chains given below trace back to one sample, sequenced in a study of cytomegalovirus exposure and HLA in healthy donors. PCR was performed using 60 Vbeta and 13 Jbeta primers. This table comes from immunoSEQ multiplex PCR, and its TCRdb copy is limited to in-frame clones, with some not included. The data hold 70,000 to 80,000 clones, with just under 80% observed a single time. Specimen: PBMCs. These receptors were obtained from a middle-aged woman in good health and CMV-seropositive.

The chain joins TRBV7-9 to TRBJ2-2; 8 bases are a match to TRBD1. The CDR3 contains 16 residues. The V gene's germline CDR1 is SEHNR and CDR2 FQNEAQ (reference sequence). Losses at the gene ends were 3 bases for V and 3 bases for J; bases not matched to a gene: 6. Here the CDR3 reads CASSLVGTGDTGELFF. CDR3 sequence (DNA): TGTGCCAGCAGCTTGGTCGGGACAGGAGACACCGGGGAGCTGTTTTTT.

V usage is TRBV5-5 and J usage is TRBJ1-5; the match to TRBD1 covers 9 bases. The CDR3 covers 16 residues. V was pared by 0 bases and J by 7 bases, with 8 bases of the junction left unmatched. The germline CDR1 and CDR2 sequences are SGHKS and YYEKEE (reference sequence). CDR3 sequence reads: CASSLAGQGGRQPQHF. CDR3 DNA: TGTGCCAGCAGCTTGGCGGGACAGGGAGGTAGGCAGCCCCAGCATTTT.

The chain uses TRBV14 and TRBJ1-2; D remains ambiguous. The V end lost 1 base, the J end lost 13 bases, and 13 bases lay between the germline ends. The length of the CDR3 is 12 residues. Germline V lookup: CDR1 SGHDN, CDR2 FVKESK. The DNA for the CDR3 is TGTGCCAGCAGCCAAGTTGAGGGCCGCCCCACCTTC. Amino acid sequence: CASSQVEGRPTF.

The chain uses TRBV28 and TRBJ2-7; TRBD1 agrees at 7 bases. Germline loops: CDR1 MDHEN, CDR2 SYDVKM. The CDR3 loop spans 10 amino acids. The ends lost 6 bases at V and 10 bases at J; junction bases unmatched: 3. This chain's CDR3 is CASSRQGQYF. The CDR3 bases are TGTGCCAGCAGCCGACAGGGTCAGTACTTC.

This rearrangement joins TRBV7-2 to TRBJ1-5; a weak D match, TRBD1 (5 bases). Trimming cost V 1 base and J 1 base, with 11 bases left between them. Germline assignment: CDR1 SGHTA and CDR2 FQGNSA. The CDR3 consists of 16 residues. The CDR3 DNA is TGTGCCAGCAGCTTAGTGGCGGGACGGAGCAATCAGCCCCAGCATTTT. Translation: CASSLVAGRSNQPQHF.

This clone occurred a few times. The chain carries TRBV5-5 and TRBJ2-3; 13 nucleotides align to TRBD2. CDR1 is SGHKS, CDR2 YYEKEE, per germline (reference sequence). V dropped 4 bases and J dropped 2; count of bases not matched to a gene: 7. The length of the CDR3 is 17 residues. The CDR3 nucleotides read TGTGCCAGCAGCCAGCCGGGACTAGCGGGGTACACAGATACGCAGTATTTT. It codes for CASSQPGLAGYTDTQYF.

The CDR3 here is CASSDYSGGPYNEQFF. CDR3 DNA sequence: TGTGCCAGCAGCGATTATAGCGGGGGGCCCTACAATGAGCAGTTCTTC. The V gene is TRBV9, the J gene TRBJ2-1; 10 nucleotides line up with TRBD2. There are 16 residues in the CDR3. V trimming: 3 bases; J trimming: 2 bases; junction bases outside the gene matches: 5. Per germline, CDR1 SGDLS and CDR2 YYNGEE.

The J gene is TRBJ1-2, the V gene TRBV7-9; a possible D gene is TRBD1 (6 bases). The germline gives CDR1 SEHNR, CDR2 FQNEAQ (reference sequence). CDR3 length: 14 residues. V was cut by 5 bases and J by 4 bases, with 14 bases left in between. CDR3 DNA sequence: TGTGCCAGCAGCCCACCGACAGGTTTCTATGGCTACACCTTC. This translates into CASSPPTGFYGYTF.

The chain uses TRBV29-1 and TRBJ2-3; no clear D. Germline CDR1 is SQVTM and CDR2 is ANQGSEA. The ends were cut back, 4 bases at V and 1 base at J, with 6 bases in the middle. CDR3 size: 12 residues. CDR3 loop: CSVVPGTDTQYF. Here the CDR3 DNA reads TGCAGCGTTGTTCCGGGCACAGATACGCAGTATTTT.

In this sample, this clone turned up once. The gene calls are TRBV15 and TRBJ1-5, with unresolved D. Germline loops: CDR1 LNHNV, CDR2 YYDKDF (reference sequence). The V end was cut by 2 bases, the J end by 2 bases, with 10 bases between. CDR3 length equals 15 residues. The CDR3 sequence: CATSRRGSGNQPQHF. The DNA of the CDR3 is TGTGCCACCAGCAGAAGAGGTTCTGGCAATCAGCCCCAGCATTTT.

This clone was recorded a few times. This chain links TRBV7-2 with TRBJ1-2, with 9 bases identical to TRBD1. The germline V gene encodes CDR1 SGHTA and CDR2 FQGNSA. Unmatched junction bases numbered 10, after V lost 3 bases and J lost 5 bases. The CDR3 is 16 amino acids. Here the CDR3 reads CASSFTRTGVGYGYTF. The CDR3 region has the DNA TGTGCCAGCAGCTTCACACGGACAGGGGTGGGGTATGGCTACACCTTC. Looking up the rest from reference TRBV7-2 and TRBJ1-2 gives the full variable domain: GAGVSQSPSNKVTEKGKDVELRCDPISGHTALYWYRQSLGQGLEFLIYFQGNSAPDKSGLPSDRFSAERTGGSVSTLTIQRTQQEDSAVYLCASSFTRTGVGYGYTFGSGTRLTVV.

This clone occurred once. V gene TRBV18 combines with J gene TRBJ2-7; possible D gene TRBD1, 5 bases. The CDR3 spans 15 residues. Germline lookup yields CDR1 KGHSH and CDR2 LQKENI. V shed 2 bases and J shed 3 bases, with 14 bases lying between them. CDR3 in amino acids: CASSPTAPTVYEQYF. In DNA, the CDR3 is TGTGCCAGCTCACCAACGGCACCGACAGTCTACGAGCAGTACTTC.

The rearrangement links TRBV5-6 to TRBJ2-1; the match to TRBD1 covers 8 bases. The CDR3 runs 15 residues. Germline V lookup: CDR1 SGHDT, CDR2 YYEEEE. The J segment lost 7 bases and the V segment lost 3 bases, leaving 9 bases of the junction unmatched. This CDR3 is CASSSGTGSGNEQFF. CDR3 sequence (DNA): TGTGCCAGCAGCTCCGGGACAGGCTCCGGGAATGAGCAGTTCTTC.

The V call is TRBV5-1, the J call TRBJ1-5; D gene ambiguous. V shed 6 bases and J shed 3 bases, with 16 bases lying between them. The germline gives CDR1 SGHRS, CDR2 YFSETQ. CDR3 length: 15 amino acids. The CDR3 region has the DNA TGCGCCAGCACCCTCCAAGGAGGGAACAATCAGCCCCAGCATTTT. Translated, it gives CASTLQGGNNQPQHF.

CDR3 nucleotide sequence: TGTGCCAGCAGTCCGACCGGGACAGCCAACACTGAAGCTTTCTTT. It encodes CASSPTGTANTEAFF. This chain uses TRBV27 with TRBJ1-1; 7 bases fit TRBD1. The CDR3 sequence is 15 residues long. V lost 5 bases, J lost 2 bases, and 8 bases stayed unmatched. The germline CDR1 and CDR2 sequences are MNHEY and SMNVEV (reference sequence).

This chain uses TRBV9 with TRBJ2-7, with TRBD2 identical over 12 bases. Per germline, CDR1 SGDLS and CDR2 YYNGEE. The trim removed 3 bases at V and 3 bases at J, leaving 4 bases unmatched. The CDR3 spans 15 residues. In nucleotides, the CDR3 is TGTGCCAGCAGCGCCCGACTAGCGGGGGACTACGAGCAGTACTTC. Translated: CASSARLAGDYEQYF.

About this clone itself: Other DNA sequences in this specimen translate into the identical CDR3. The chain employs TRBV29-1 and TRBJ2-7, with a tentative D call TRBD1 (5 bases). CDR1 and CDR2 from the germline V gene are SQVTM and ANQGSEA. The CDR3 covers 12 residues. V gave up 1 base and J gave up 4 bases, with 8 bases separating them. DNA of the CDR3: TGCAGCGTTGAAGGCCAGGGTTACGAGCAGTACTTC. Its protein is CSVEGQGYEQYF.

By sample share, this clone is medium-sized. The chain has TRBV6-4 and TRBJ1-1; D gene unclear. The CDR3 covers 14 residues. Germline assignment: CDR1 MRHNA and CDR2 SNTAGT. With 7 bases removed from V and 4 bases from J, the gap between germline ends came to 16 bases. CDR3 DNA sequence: TGTGCCAGCAACGACCGTCCGGGGAGCACTGAAGCTTTCTTT. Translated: CASNDRPGSTEAFF.

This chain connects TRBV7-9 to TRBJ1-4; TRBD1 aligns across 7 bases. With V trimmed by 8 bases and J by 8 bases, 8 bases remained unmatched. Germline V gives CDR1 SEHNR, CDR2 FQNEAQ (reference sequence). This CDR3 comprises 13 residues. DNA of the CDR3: TGTGCCAGCCGGGGACAGCGGATCGAAAAACTGTTTTTT. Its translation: CASRGQRIEKLFF.

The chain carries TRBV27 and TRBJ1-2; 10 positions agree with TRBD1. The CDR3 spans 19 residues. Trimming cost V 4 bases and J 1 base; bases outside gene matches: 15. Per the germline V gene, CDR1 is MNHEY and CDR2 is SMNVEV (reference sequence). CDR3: CASSSVRPGQGPYNYGYTF. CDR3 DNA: TGTGCCAGCAGTTCCGTTCGACCGGGACAGGGGCCTTATAACTATGGCTACACCTTC.

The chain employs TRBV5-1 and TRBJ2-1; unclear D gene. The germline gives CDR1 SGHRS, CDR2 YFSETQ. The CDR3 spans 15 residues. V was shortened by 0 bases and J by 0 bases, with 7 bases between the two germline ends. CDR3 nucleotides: TGCGCCAGCAGCTTGGCCACGAGCTCCTACAATGAGCAGTTCTTC. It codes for CASSLATSSYNEQFF. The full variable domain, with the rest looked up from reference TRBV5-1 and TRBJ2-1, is KAGVTQTPRYLIKTRGQQVTLSCSPISGHRSVSWYQQTPGQGLQFLFEYFSETQRNKGNFPGRFSGRQFSNSRSEMNVSTLELGDSALYLCASSLATSSYNEQFFGPGTRLTVL.

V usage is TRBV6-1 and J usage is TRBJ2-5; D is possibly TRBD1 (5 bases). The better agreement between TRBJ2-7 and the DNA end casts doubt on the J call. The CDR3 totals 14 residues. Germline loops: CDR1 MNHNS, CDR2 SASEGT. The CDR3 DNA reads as TGTGCCAGCAGTGAAGACAGGATCTCCTACGAGCAGTACTTC. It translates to CASSEDRISYEQYF.

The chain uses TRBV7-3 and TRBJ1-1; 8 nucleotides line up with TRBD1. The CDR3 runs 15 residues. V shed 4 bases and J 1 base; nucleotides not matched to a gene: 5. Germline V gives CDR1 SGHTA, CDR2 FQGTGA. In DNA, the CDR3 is TGTGCCAGCAGCTCCCGGACAGGGCAGAACACTGAAGCTTTCTTT. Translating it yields CASSSRTGQNTEAFF.

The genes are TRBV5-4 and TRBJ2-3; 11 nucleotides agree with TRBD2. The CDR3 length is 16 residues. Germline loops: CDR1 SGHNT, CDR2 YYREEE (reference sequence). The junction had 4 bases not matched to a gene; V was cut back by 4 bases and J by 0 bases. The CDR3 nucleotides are TGTGCCAGCAGCGGCCGACTAGCGGGGAGCACAGATACGCAGTATTTT. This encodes CASSGRLAGSTDTQYF.

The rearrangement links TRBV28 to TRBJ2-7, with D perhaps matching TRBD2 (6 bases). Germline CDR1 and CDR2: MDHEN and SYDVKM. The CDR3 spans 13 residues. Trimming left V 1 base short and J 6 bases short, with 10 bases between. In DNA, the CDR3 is TGTGCCAGCAGTTTATCGGGGCGGGGCGAGCAGTACTTC. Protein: CASSLSGRGEQYF.

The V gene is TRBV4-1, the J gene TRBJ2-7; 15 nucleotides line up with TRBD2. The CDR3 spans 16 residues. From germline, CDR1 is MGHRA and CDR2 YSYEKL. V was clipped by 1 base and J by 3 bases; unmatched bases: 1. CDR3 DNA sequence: TGCGCCAGCAGCCAAGCGGGACTAGCGGGGGGCTACGAGCAGTACTTC. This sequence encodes CASSQAGLAGGYEQYF.

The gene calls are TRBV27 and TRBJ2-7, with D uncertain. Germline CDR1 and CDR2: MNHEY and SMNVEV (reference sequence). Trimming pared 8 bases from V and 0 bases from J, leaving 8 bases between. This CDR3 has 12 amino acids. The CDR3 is CASGSGSYEQYF. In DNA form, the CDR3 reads TGTGCCAGCGGGTCGGGCTCCTACGAGCAGTACTTC.